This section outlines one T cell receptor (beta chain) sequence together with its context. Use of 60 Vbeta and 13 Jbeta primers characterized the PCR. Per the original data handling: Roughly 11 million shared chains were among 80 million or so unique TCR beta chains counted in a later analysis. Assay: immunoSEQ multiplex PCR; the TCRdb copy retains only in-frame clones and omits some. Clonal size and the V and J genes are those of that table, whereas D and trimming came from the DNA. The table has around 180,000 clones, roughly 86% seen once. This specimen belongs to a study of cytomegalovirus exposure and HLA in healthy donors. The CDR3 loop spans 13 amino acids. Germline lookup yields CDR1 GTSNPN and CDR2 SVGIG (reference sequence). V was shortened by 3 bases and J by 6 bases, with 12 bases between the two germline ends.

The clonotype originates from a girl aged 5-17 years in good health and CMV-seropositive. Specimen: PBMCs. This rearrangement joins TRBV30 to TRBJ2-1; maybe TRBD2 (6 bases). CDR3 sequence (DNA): TGTGCCTGGAGCGGGGTGGGGGGCAATGAGCAGTTCTTC. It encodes CAWSGVGGNEQFF.